This entry is about one T cell receptor beta chain. Its antigen remains unknown. This record comes from a study of CD8+ T cells in alopecia areata. Overall study results and limits: Resident alphabeta T cells of normal skin are also sequenced in scalp samples. Across lesional scalp, and particularly alopecia totalis/universalis, clonality surpassed that of normal scalp.

Reverse transcription of extracted RNA yielded cDNA, which provided the sequencing template. The protocol was immunoSEQ multiplex PCR, while the TCRdb copy is restricted to in-frame clones and leaves out a portion. The sample records 150,000 or so clones, around 47% being singletons. A FACSAria was used to sort CD4+ and CD8+ T cells. These cells came from PBMCs. The CDR3 contains 15 residues. CDR1 and CDR2 (germline): MDHEN, SYDVKM. With V trimmed by 7 bases and J by 0 bases, 5 bases remained unmatched. The chain links TRBV28 to TRBJ2-2; 7 bases line up with TRBD1. The sequencing sample was made of CD4+ T cells sorted from blood. The TCR sequence derives from a human donor with alopecia areata. CDR3 coding DNA: TGTGCCAGCACCCTGGGACAGACGAACACCGGGGAGCTGTTTTTT. It specifies CASTLGQTNTGELFF. Variable domain in full (rest from reference TRBV28 and TRBJ2-2): DVKVTQSSRYLVKRTGEKVFLECVQDMDHENMFWYRQDPGLGLRLIYFSYDVKMKEKGDIPEGYSVSREKKERFSLILESASTNQTSMYLCASTLGQTNTGELFFGEGSRLTVL.